This T cell receptor (beta chain) came from a study of shared clonotypes between healthy human individuals. TCRdb's table, derived via immunoSEQ multiplex PCR, lists solely in-frame clones and lacks some. Altogether millions of clones are present, approximately 93% being singletons, with the ten largest covering about 0.37%. Specimen: naive CD4+ T cells from PBMCs. Stated subset: CD45RA+ positively selected. The source of this sequence is a young man in good health. Some clones in this sample may be carry-over from other donors' samples.

CDR3: CASSFPKGQVGDTQYF. In DNA, the CDR3 is TGTGCCAGCAGCTTTCCGAAGGGCCAGGTAGGGGATACGCAGTATTTT. This chain uses TRBV7-2 with TRBJ2-3; D uncertain. Between the trimmed V and J ends, which lost 3 bases and 6 bases, there was a span of 19 bases. CDR1 is SGHTA, CDR2 FQGNSA, per germline. The CDR3 spans 16 residues.